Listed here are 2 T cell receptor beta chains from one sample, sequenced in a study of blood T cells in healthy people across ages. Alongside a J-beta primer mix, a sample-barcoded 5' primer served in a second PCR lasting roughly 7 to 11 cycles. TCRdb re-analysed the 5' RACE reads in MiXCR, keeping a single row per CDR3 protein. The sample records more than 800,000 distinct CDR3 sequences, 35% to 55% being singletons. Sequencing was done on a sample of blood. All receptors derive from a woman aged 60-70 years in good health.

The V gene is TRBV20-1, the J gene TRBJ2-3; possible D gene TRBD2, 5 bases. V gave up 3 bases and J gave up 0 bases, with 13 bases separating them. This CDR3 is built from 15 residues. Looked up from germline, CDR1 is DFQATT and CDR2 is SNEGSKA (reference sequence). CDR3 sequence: CSASEDFGSTDTQYF. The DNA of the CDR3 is TGCAGTGCTAGCGAGGACTTCGGGAGCACAGATACGCAGTATTTT.

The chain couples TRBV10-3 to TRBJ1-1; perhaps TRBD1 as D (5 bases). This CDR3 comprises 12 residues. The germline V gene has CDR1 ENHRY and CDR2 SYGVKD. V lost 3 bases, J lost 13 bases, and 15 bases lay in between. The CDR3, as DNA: TGTGCCATCAGTGATCTAACTACAGGTCATTTCTTT. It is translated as CAISDLTTGHFF.